This T cell receptor (beta chain) came from a study of blood T cells in healthy people across ages. The length of the CDR3 is 13 residues. Trimming removed 5 bases at V and 1 base at J, with 9 bases between. Germline CDR1 SQVTM, CDR2 ANQGSEA. Isolation yielded PBMCs, at least 7 million per sample, in every case. Per sample, at least 6 micrograms of total RNA were extracted. Primers used in a second PCR of about 6 to 11 cycles were a sample-barcoded 5' primer and a J-beta primer mix. TCRdb re-called the 5' RACE reads with MiXCR, one entry per CDR3 protein. The data show fewer than 950,000 distinct CDR3 sequences, roughly 50% seen once. This clonotype was seen more than once but under ten times.

This sequence originates from an elderly man in good health. The rearrangement links TRBV29-1 to TRBJ2-1, with D maybe TRBD2 (6 bases). Material: blood. This chain's CDR3 is CSVPGESYNEQFF. CDR3 sequence (DNA): TGCAGCGTTCCGGGAGAGTCCTACAATGAGCAGTTCTTC.